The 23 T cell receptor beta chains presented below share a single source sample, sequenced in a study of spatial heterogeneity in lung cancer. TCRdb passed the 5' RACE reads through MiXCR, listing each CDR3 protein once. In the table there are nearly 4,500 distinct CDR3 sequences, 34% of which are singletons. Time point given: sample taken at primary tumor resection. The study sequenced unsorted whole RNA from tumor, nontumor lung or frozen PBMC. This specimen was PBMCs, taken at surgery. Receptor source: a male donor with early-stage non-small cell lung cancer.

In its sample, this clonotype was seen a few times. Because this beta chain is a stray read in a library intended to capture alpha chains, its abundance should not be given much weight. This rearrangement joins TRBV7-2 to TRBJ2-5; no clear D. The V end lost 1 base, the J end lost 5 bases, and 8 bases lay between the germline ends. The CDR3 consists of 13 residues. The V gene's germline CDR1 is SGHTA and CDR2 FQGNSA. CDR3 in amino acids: CASSLVYSETQYF. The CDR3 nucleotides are TGTGCCAGCAGCTTAGTGTACTCGGAGACCCAGTACTTC. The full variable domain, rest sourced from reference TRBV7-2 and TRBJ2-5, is GAGVSQSPSNKVTEKGKDVELRCDPISGHTALYWYRQSLGQGLEFLIYFQGNSAPDKSGLPSDRFSAERTGGSVSTLTIQRTQQEDSAVYLCASSLVYSETQYFGPGTRLLVL.

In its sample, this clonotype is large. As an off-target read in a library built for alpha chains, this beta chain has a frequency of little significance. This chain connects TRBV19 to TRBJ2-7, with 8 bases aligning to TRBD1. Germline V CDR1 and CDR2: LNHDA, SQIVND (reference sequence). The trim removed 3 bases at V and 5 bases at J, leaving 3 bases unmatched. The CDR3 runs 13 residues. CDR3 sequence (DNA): TGTGCCAGTAGTATCAGGGGGCAGGACGAGCAGTACTTC. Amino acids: CASSIRGQDEQYF.

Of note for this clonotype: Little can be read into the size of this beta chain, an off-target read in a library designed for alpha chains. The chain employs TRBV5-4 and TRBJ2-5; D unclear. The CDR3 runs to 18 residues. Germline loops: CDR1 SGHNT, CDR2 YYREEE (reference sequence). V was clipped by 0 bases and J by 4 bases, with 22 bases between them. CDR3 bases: TGTGCCAGCAGCTTGGAGTTGCAATCCGACCTAGTCGCAGAGACCCAGTACTTC. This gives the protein CASSLELQSDLVAETQYF. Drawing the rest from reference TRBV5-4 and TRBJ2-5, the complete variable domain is ETGVTQSPTHLIKTRGQQVTLRCSSQSGHNTVSWYQQALGQGPQFIFQYYREEENGRGNFPPRFSGLQFPNYSSELNVNALELDDSALYLCASSLELQSDLVAETQYFGPGTRLLVL.

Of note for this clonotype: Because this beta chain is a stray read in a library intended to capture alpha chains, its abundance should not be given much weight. CDR3 in amino acids: CSVAYGRDYEQYF. The CDR3 DNA is TGCAGCGTTGCTTACGGGAGGGACTACGAGCAGTACTTC. This chain links TRBV29-1 with TRBJ2-7, with 8 bases matching TRBD2. With V trimmed by 4 bases and J by 3 bases, 5 bases remained unmatched. From germline, CDR1 is SQVTM and CDR2 ANQGSEA. The CDR3 is 13 amino acids.

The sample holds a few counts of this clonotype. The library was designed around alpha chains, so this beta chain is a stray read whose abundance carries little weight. The CDR3 DNA reads TGTGCCAGCAGACCCACAGCGGGAATGGAGACCCAGTACTTC. This codes for CASRPTAGMETQYF. This rearrangement joins TRBV6-6 to TRBJ2-5; 7 nucleotides match TRBD2. CDR3 size: 14 residues. Germline CDR1 is MNHNY and CDR2 is SVGAGI (reference sequence). V trimming: 6 bases; J trimming: 5 bases; junction bases outside the gene matches: 9.

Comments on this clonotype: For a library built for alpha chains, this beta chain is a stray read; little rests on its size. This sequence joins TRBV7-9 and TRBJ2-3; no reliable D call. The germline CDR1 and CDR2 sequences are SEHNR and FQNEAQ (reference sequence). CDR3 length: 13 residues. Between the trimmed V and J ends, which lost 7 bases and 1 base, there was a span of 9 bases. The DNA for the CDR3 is TGTGCCAGCACCCCCCTGGGCACAGATACGCAGTATTTT. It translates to CASTPLGTDTQYF.

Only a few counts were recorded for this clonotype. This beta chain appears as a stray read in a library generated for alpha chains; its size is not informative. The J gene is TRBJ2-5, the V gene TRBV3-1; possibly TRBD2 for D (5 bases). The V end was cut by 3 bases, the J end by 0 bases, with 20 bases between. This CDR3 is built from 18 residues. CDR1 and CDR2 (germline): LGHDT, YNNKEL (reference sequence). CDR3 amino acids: CASSHRRRTGMYQETQYF. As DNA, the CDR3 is TGTGCCAGCAGCCACAGGAGGCGAACGGGGATGTACCAAGAGACCCAGTACTTC.

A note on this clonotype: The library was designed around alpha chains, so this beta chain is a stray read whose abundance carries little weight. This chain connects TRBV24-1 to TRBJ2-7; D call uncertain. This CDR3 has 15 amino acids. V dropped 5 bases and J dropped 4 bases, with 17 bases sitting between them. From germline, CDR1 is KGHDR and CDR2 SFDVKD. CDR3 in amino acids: CATSGRGRSSYEQYF. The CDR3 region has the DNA TGTGCCACCAGTGGACGTGGGCGTTCGAGTTACGAGCAGTACTTC.

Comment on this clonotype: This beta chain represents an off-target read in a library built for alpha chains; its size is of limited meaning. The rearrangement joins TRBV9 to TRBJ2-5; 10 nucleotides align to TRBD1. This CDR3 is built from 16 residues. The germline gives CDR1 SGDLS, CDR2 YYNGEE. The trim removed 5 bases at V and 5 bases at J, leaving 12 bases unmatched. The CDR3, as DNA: TGTGCCAGCAGTCCACCTCGACAGGGGGCAGTTGAGACCCAGTACTTC. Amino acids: CASSPPRQGAVETQYF.

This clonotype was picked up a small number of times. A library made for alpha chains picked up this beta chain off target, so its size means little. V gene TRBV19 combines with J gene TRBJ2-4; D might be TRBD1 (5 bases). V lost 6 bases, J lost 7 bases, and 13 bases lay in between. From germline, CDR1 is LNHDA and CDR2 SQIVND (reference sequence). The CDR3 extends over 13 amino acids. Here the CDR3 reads CASRTREPNIQYF. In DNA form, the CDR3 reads TGTGCCAGTAGGACCAGGGAACCGAACATTCAGTACTTC. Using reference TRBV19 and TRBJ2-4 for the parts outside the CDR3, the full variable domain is DGGITQSPKYLFRKEGQNVTLSCEQNLNHDAMYWYRQDPGQGLRLIYYSQIVNDFQKGDIAEGYSVSREKKESFPLTVTSAQKNPTAFYLCASRTREPNIQYFGAGTRLSVL.

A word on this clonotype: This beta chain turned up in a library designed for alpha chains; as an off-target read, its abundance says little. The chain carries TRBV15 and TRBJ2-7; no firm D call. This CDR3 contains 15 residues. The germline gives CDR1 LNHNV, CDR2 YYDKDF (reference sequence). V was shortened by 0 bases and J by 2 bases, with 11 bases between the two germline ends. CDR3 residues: CATSRDRVRPYEQYF. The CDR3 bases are TGTGCCACCAGCAGAGATCGAGTCAGGCCCTACGAGCAGTACTTC.

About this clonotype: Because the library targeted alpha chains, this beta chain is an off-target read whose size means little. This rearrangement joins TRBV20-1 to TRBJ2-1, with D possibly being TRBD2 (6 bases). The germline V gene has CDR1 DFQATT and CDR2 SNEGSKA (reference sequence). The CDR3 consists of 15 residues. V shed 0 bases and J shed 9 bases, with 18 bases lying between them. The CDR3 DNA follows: TGCAGTGCTAGAGATCCGTGGGAGGATGAGGGTGAGCAGTTCTTC. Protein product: CSARDPWEDEGEQFF.

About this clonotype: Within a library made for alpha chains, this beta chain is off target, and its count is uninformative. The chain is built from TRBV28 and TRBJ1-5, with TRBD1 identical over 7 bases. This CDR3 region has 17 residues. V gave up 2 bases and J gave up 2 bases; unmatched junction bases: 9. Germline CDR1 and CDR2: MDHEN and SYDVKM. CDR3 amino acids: CASSLPRTGVGNQPQHF. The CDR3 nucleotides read TGTGCCAGCAGTTTACCCCGGACAGGAGTGGGCAATCAGCCCCAGCATTTT.

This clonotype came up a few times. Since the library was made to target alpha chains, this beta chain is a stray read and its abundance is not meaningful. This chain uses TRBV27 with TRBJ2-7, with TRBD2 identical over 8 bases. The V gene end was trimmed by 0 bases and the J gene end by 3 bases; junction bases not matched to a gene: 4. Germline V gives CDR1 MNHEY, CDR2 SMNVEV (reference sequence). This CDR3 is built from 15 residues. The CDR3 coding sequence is TGTGCCAGCAGTTTATCGATTAGCGGGATCTACGAGCAGTACTTC. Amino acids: CASSLSISGIYEQYF.

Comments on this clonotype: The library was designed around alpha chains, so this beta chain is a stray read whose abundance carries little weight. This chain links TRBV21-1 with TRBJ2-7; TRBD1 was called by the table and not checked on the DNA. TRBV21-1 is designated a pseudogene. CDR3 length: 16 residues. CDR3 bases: TGTGCCAGCAGCAAGGGGGACAGGAGGGGTCCCTACGAGCAGTACTTC. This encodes CASSKGDRRGPYEQYF.

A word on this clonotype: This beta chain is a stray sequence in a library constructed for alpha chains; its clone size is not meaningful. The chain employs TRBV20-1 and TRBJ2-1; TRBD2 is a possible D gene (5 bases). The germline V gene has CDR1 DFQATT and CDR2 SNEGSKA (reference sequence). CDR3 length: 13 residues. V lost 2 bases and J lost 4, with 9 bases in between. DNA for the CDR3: TGCAGTGCTAGATGGGGAGCATACAATGAGCAGTTCTTC. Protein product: CSARWGAYNEQFF.

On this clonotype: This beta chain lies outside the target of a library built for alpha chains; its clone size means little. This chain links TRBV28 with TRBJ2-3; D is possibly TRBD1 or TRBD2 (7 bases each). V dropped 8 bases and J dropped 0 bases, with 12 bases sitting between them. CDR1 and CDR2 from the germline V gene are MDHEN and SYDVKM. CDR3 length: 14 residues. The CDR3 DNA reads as TGTGCCAGCCAGGGGGGGGGTAGCACAGATACGCAGTATTTT. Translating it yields CASQGGGSTDTQYF. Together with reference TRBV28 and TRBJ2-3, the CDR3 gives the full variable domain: DVKVTQSSRYLVKRTGEKVFLECVQDMDHENMFWYRQDPGLGLRLIYFSYDVKMKEKGDIPEGYSVSREKKERFSLILESASTNQTSMYLCASQGGGSTDTQYFGPGTRLTVL.

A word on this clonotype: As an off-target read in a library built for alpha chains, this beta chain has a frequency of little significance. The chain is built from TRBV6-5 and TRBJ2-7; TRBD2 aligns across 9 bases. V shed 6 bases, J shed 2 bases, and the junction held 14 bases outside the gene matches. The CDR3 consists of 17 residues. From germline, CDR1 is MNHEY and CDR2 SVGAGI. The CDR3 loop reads CASSDLAYSGRPYEQYF. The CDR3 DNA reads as TGTGCCAGCAGCGATTTAGCATATAGCGGGAGACCCTACGAGCAGTACTTC.

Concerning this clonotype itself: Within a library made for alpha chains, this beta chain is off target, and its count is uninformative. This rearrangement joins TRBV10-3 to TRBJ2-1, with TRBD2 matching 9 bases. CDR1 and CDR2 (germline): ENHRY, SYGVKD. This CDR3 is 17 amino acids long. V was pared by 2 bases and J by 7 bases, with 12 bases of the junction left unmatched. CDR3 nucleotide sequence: TGTGCCATCAGTGAGCCCTTGGGGCTAGCGGGATCTAATGAGCAGTTCTTC. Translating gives CAISEPLGLAGSNEQFF.

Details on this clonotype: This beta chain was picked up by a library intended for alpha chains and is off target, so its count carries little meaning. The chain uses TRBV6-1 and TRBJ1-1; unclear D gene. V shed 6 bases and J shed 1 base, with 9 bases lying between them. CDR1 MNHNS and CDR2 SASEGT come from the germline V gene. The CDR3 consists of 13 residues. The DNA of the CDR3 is TGTGCCAGCAGCACCCTGGAGAACACTGAAGCTTTCTTT. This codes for CASSTLENTEAFF.

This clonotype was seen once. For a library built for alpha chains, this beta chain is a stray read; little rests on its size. The CDR3 sequence is CATSDSERSNEKLFF. Written as DNA, the CDR3 is TGTGCCACCAGTGATTCGGAAAGGAGTAATGAAAAACTGTTTTTT. The rearrangement uses TRBV24-1 and TRBJ1-4; D ambiguous. V lost 2 bases to trimming and J lost 4 bases, with 10 bases between them. Germline CDR1 KGHDR, CDR2 SFDVKD. This CDR3 is 15 amino acids long.

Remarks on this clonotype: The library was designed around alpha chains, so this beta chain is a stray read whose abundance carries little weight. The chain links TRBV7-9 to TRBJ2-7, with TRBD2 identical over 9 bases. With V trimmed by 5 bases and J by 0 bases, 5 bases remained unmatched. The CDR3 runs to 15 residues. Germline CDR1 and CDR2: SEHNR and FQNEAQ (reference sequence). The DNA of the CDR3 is TGTGCCAGCAGCCCCCAGCGGGAGGTCTCCTACGAGCAGTACTTC. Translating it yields CASSPQREVSYEQYF.

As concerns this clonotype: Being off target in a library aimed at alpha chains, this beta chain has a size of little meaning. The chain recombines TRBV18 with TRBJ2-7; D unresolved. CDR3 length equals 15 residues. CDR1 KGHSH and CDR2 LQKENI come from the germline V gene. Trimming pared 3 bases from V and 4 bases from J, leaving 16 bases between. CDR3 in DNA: TGTGCCAGCTCACCCAGAGTTGGGGAACCATACGAGCAGTACTTC. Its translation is CASSPRVGEPYEQYF.